This TCR beta chain was recorded in a study of T cells expressing NK-cell markers (dated by TCRdb to about 2020). Regarding the complete study: Eight or nine donors provided sorted CD3+CD56+NKG2C+, CD3+CD56+NKG2C- and CD3+CD56-NKG2C+ T-cell subsets, whose TCR beta-chain repertoires were profiled. All eight donors whose samples were sequenced were randomly selected healthy volunteers, three of them men and five women. Illumina HiSeq 2000/2500, MiSeq or NextSeq was used to sequence libraries as 2 x 150 bp reads. Among the eight sequenced donors, seven were HCMV-seropositive and one was HCMV-seronegative. Overall study results and their limits: Those dominant clonotypes were again the most abundant among CD3+CD56-NKG2C+ cells in a handful of donors, at about 28.3-60.1%. Whether the expanded NKG2C-expressing T cell clones were specific for HCMV antigens was left unclear. In several donors, the dominant CD3+CD56+NKG2C+ clonotypes were found to rank among the top 10 CD8+ clonotypes and to make up about 1.0-7.0% of CD8+ T cells.

CDR1 and CDR2, per the germline V gene (reference sequence), are DFQATT and SNEGSKA. The CDR3 contains 14 residues, cysteine and phenylalanine counted. Nucleotide data are not available. A commercial ELISA kit detecting HCMV-specific IgG in serum was used to determine HCMV serostatus. Ficoll density gradient centrifugation was used to isolate peripheral blood mononuclear cells from blood. About this clonotype: Its antigen has not been determined.

This sample was sequenced with an Illumina HiSeq 2000. The TCR beta cDNA libraries were made using 5'RACE template switching, a step that added both a universal primer site and unique molecular identifiers. Synthesis of cDNA was primed from the TCR beta constant segment and was followed by two consecutive PCR amplification steps. Processing in the source paper ran as follows. MIGEC was used to demultiplex reads and group reads by UMI, and MiTCR was used to assemble and quantify clonotypes. To exclude erroneous sequences, only TCR cDNA sequences supported by at least two reads were retained. The tcR package was used for downstream repertoire analysis, with clonotypes matched between fractions based on CDR3 nucleotide sequence plus V segment. VDJmatch was used to annotate antigen specificity against VDJdb, with one amino acid substitution allowed in CDR3. TCRdb reprocessed the sequencing reads and holds a single record per CDR3 protein sequence, with no DNA. TCRdb's processing, not the study's, gives the V and J calls here. This sample's records show about 460,000 distinct CDR3 sequences. Jointly, the top ten make up about 1.5% of the sample.

Recombination connected TRBV20-1 to TRBJ1-1; the TRBD1 assignment by TCRdb is unverifiable without DNA. This TCR derives from a woman between 50 and 59 years old in good health. Donor details come from another sample of the same person, matched by shared clones. The specimen was blood T cells: a sorted CD56 or NKG2C T cell subset, CD4+ or CD8+ T cells, or bulk PBMC T cells (not recorded which). The encoded CDR3 is CSARTGGGRTEAFF.